This TCR beta chain emerged from a study of identical twins. Via MiXCR, TCRdb re-called the 5' RACE reads, giving one row per CDR3 protein. The data show about 890,000 distinct CDR3 sequences, over 9% seen once. This clonotype was detected ten times or more. The ends were cut back, 0 bases at V and 1 base at J, with 13 bases in the middle. Germline CDR1 reads SGHVS; CDR2 reads FQNEAQ. This CDR3 comprises 16 residues. The same data also contributed to another study, on yellow fever vaccine responses in identical twins.

The specimen was PBMCs. The J gene is TRBJ2-7, the V gene TRBV7-8; no firm D call. This sequence originates from a woman under 30 in good health. The CDR3 DNA is TGTGCCAGCAGCTTAGCTTCCAGATTTACGTCCTACGAGCAGTACTTC. It codes for CASSLASRFTSYEQYF.